The entry below gives a single TCR beta chain sequence along with its context. The antigen remains unidentified. The PCR contained 60 Vbeta and 13 Jbeta primers. Assay used: immunoSEQ multiplex PCR; TCRdb lists only in-frame clones, some missing. The repertoire consists of 120,000 to 150,000 clones, with around 75% occurring once and the leading ten covering approximately 3.2%. The sample belongs to a study of cytomegalovirus exposure and HLA in healthy donors. Trimming removed 4 bases from V and 4 bases from J, with 11 bases in between. The CDR3 runs 14 residues. Germline V lookup: CDR1 SGHTA, CDR2 FQGNSA. Study findings and constraints: One cluster of highly shared sequence variants probably arose as a sequencing artifact.

Source material: PBMCs. This receptor was taken from a man aged 40-50 years in good health and CMV-seronegative. The chain recombines TRBV7-2 with TRBJ1-5, with no clear D. Here the CDR3 DNA reads TGTGCCAGCAGCTCCGGACTGACTAATCAGCCCCAGCATTTT. Translating it yields CASSSGLTNQPQHF.